The 10 T cell receptor beta chains presented below share a single source sample, sequenced in a study of T-cell memory formation after mild COVID-19. MiXCR was run by TCRdb on the 5' RACE reads, yielding one entry per CDR3 protein. The sample includes hundreds of thousands of distinct CDR3 sequences, about 15% of them seen just once. The sequenced material came from PBMCs or a T cell subset sorted from them (not recorded which). These TCRs come from a young man who had mild COVID-19 (a few samples of this study predate the infection). Cell type and time point are not known.

V and J are TRBV2 and TRBJ2-7, with D possibly matching TRBD1 (5 bases). Trimming took off 7 bases at V and 2 bases at J, with 9 bases between the two ends. Germline loops: CDR1 SNHLY, CDR2 FYNNEI. The CDR3 spans 12 residues. In DNA form, the CDR3 reads TGTGCCAGCACGAGACAGCCCTACGAGCAGTACTTC. This encodes CASTRQPYEQYF.

The chain is built from TRBV4-1 and TRBJ1-2, with 7 bases lining up with TRBD1. Germline V gene lookup returns CDR1 MGHRA and CDR2 YSYEKL. With V trimmed by 4 bases and J by 4 bases, 6 bases remained unmatched. The CDR3 consists of 14 residues. CDR3 in amino acids: CASSPRGQTYGYTF. The DNA of the CDR3 is TGCGCCAGCAGCCCCAGGGGACAGACCTATGGCTACACCTTC.

This clonotype was counted a few times. The chain links TRBV5-6 to TRBJ1-3, with D unresolved. From germline, CDR1 is SGHDT and CDR2 YYEEEE. The CDR3 sequence is 15 residues long. The V and J ends lost 0 bases and 4 bases respectively, with 11 bases between them. The chain's CDR3 is CASSLVIDGGNTIYF. The CDR3 DNA sequence: TGTGCCAGCAGCTTGGTGATCGACGGCGGAAACACCATATATTTT.

The chain employs TRBV5-6 and TRBJ1-2, with D unclear. Trimming took off 1 base at V and 7 bases at J, with 17 bases between the two ends. From germline, CDR1 is SGHDT and CDR2 YYEEEE. This CDR3 contains 15 residues. CDR3 nucleotide sequence: TGTGCCAGCAGCTTGTTGGGCGGAATGGGTTTTGGCTACACCTTC. This encodes CASSLLGGMGFGYTF.

The V call is TRBV7-2, the J call TRBJ1-5; 7 nucleotides match TRBD1. Germline CDR1 SGHTA, CDR2 FQGNSA. J gave up 2 bases and V 4 bases, and 5 bases lay outside the gene matches. CDR3 size: 15 residues. The CDR3 nucleotides read TGTGCCAGCAGCTCCACCGGGACAGGCAATCAGCCCCAGCATTTT. Translation: CASSSTGTGNQPQHF.

The V and J genes are TRBV12-3 or TRBV12-4 and TRBJ1-3; D is unclear. Trimming pared 8 bases from V and 0 bases from J, leaving 14 bases between. The CDR3 totals 15 residues. The CDR3 coding sequence is TGTGCCAGCTCCCTCCTGGCCACCTCTGGAAACACCATATATTTT. Translated: CASSLLATSGNTIYF.

This clonotype came up a few times. The V and J genes are TRBV29-1 and TRBJ2-5; D is unresolved. CDR1 and CDR2 from the germline V gene are SQVTM and ANQGSEA. The ends were cut back, 0 bases at V and 4 bases at J, with 15 bases in the middle. The CDR3 has 15 amino acids. This CDR3 is CSVEDRAAEGETQYF. The CDR3, as DNA: TGCAGCGTTGAAGATCGGGCAGCCGAAGGAGAGACCCAGTACTTC.

This clonotype was seen a handful of times. This sequence joins TRBV28 and TRBJ1-5; D uncertain. This CDR3 is 12 amino acids long. The germline V and J ends were trimmed by 3 bases and 8 bases, with 8 bases remaining between them. Per germline, CDR1 MDHEN and CDR2 SYDVKM. CDR3: CASSFSWEPQHF. In nucleotides, the CDR3 is TGTGCCAGCAGTTTTAGCTGGGAGCCCCAGCATTTT.

The chain employs TRBV20-1 and TRBJ2-7; 8 bases match TRBD1. In germline, CDR1 is DFQATT, CDR2 SNEGSKA (reference sequence). The J segment lost 4 bases and the V segment lost 6 bases, leaving 2 bases of the junction unmatched. CDR3 length equals 11 residues. The CDR3 region is CSANRGYEQYF. The CDR3 DNA is TGCAGTGCAAACAGGGGGTACGAGCAGTACTTC.

This clonotype was observed a few times. The chain joins TRBV7-9 to TRBJ2-7, with a possible D match to TRBD1 (6 bases). Germline-derived CDR1 and CDR2 are SEHNR and FQNEAQ (reference sequence). V dropped 2 bases and J dropped 7 bases, with 15 bases sitting between them. The CDR3 totals 14 residues. CDR3 DNA: TGTGCCAGCAGCTTATTAGGAGAAAGGGGGGAGCAGTACGTC. This encodes CASSLLGERGEQYV.